This T cell receptor (beta chain) originates from a study of CD8+ T cells in alopecia areata. Overall study: A 6-month period off drug followed tofacitinib, which lasted 6 to 18 months.

CDR1 and CDR2 (germline): SGHTA, FQGNSA. Trimming pared 5 bases from V and 2 bases from J, leaving 12 bases between. The CDR3 has 14 amino acids. Study-wide results and limits: It was less clear whether patients shared TCRs than it was in mice, possibly because of HLA. Greater clonality was observed in lesional scalp samples, especially alopecia totalis/universalis, versus normal scalp.

Regarding this clone: Antigen: not known.

Peripheral blood, together with lesional scalp punch biopsies, was collected from alopecia areata patients. As the sequencing template, cDNA was produced by extracting RNA and reverse transcribing it. Sequencing was performed with immunoSEQ multiplex PCR; in TCRdb, only in-frame clones are kept and a portion is missing. This sample has tens of thousands of clones, with 50% to 75% found just once. The receptor's source is a human donor with alopecia areata. The chain carries TRBV7-2 and TRBJ1-2; no firm D call. The source was CD8+ T cells sorted from blood, collected at week 0. The CDR3 region has the DNA TGTGCCAGCAGCCCCGTTGGGCTAAACTATGGCTACACCTTC. Encoded protein: CASSPVGLNYGYTF.